What follows are 17 T cell receptor beta chains derived from one specimen sequenced in a study of blood T cell repertoires in COVID-19. Produced via immunoSEQ multiplex PCR; TCRdb's table is partial and in-frame only. This table holds approximately 160,000 clones, about 83% found once. Source material: peripheral blood. Receptors originate from a man aged 55-75 years with acute or convalescent COVID-19.

The chain employs TRBV14 and TRBJ1-2; no clear D. The CDR3 loop spans 12 amino acids. Germline lookup yields CDR1 SGHDN and CDR2 FVKESK. V dropped 0 bases and J dropped 10 bases, with 9 bases sitting between them. CDR3 in DNA: TGTGCCAGCAGCCAAGAGGGCCTTCTCTACACCTTC. It encodes CASSQEGLLYTF.

As DNA, the CDR3 is TGTGCCATCAGTGCTCGGACAGCTGATAATTCACCCCTCCACTTT. Its protein is CAISARTADNSPLHF. The V call is TRBV10-3, the J call TRBJ1-6, with D possibly TRBD1 on 6 matching bases. Germline CDR1 and CDR2: ENHRY and SYGVKD. V dropped 4 bases and J dropped 5 bases, with 12 bases sitting between them. CDR3 length: 15 residues.

This rearrangement joins TRBV11-2 to TRBJ2-7; D is unresolved. V lost 2 bases, J lost 3 bases, and 11 bases lay in between. Germline CDR1 SGHAT, CDR2 FQNNGV. The CDR3 consists of 14 residues. Here the CDR3 DNA reads TGTGCCAGCAGCTTATTAAGTCCGGGCTACGAGCAGTACTTC. It codes for CASSLLSPGYEQYF.

The chain recombines TRBV5-5 with TRBJ2-5; D is perhaps TRBD2 (5 bases). The germline V gene encodes CDR1 SGHKS and CDR2 YYEKEE (reference sequence). V lost 1 base, J lost 5 bases, and 18 bases lay in between. This CDR3 region has 16 residues. The CDR3: CASSLRSQEGVETQYF. CDR3 nucleotides: TGTGCCAGCAGCTTGAGGTCTCAAGAGGGTGTGGAGACCCAGTACTTC.

This clone was observed a handful of times. The chain has TRBV5-6 and TRBJ1-5; 9 bases align to TRBD1. The CDR3 has 16 residues. The junction had 7 bases not matched to a gene; V was cut back by 1 base and J by 5 bases. CDR1 and CDR2 from the germline V gene are SGHDT and YYEEEE. In DNA form, the CDR3 reads TGTGCCAGCAGCTTGAGGCTGCGGGACAGGGATCAGCCCCAGCATTTT. It translates to CASSLRLRDRDQPQHF.

This rearrangement joins TRBV19 to TRBJ2-7, with TRBD2 identical over 8 bases. The germline gives CDR1 LNHDA, CDR2 SQIVND (reference sequence). The CDR3 runs 15 residues. The V segment lost 1 base and the J segment 5 bases; nucleotides outside the gene matches: 7. The CDR3 spells CASSIAAGGFNEQYF. The CDR3 DNA is TGTGCCAGTAGTATAGCGGCGGGGGGCTTCAACGAGCAGTACTTC. The full variable domain, with the rest looked up from reference TRBV19 and TRBJ2-7, is DGGITQSPKYLFRKEGQNVTLSCEQNLNHDAMYWYRQDPGQGLRLIYYSQIVNDFQKGDIAEGYSVSREKKESFPLTVTSAQKNPTAFYLCASSIAAGGFNEQYFGPGTRLTVT.

This clone was counted only a few times. V gene TRBV19 combines with J gene TRBJ2-6, with 7 nucleotides matching TRBD2. The germline gives CDR1 LNHDA, CDR2 SQIVND (reference sequence). The CDR3 is made up of 15 amino acids. Losses at the gene ends were 3 bases for V and 2 bases for J; bases not matched to a gene: 1. In DNA form, the CDR3 reads TGTGCCAGTAGTATGAGCGGGGCTGGGGCCAACGTCCTGACTTTC. This sequence encodes CASSMSGAGANVLTF. The complete variable domain, with remaining parts taken from reference TRBV19 and TRBJ2-6, reads DGGITQSPKYLFRKEGQNVTLSCEQNLNHDAMYWYRQDPGQGLRLIYYSQIVNDFQKGDIAEGYSVSREKKESFPLTVTSAQKNPTAFYLCASSMSGAGANVLTFGAGSRLTVL.

The chain couples TRBV11-1 to TRBJ2-7; 9 nucleotides agree with TRBD1. With V trimmed by 1 base and J by 3 bases, 1 base remained unmatched. Germline CDR1 SGHAT, CDR2 FQDESV (reference sequence). The CDR3 is 14 residues long. CDR3 DNA sequence: TGTGCCAGCAGCTTAGTGGGACAGGGCTACGAGCAGTACTTC. Encoded protein: CASSLVGQGYEQYF.

The V and J genes are TRBV4-3 and TRBJ2-2; D gene uncertain. CDR3 length: 14 amino acids. Germline assignment: CDR1 LGHNA and CDR2 YSLEER. V gave up 1 base and J gave up 0 bases, with 3 bases separating them. The CDR3 DNA sequence: TGCGCCAGCAGCCAAGCCTCGAACACCGGGGAGCTGTTTTTT. Protein: CASSQASNTGELFF.

The J gene is TRBJ2-3, the V gene TRBV14; 9 bases map to TRBD2. The V and J ends lost 0 bases and 2 bases, in that order; junction bases with no gene match: 9. Germline CDR1 is SGHDN and CDR2 is FVKESK. The CDR3 is 18 amino acids. The CDR3 is CASSQDRRTSDPTDTQYF. The CDR3, as DNA: TGTGCCAGCAGCCAAGACCGAAGGACTAGCGACCCCACAGATACGCAGTATTTT.

This clone has just a few counts. This chain connects TRBV10-3 to TRBJ1-1; D gene uncertain. Germline CDR1 reads ENHRY; CDR2 reads SYGVKD. CDR3 length: 15 residues. V dropped 0 bases and J dropped 1 base, with 9 bases sitting between them. CDR3 coding DNA: TGTGCCATCAGTGAGTCGGGCAGGCAGAACACTGAAGCTTTCTTT. It is translated as CAISESGRQNTEAFF.

This chain uses TRBV13 with TRBJ1-2; D gene ambiguous. V shed 4 bases and J shed 4 bases, with 16 bases lying between them. Germline CDR1 reads PRHDT; CDR2 reads FYEKMQ (reference sequence). The CDR3 spans 15 residues. CDR3 residues: CASSSNLADFYGYTF. CDR3 sequence (DNA): TGTGCCAGCAGCTCCAATCTGGCAGACTTCTATGGCTACACCTTC.

The J gene is TRBJ1-2, the V gene TRBV6-5, with 8 bases fitting TRBD1. The V gene end was trimmed by 3 bases and the J gene end by 6 bases; junction bases not matched to a gene: 3. The CDR3 totals 13 residues. The germline V gene encodes CDR1 MNHEY and CDR2 SVGAGI. The CDR3 DNA is TGTGCCAGCAGTTATCAGGGGGCGAATGGCTACACCTTC. Translation gives CASSYQGANGYTF.

The gene calls are TRBV5-1 and TRBJ1-2, with a tentative D call TRBD1 (6 bases). The CDR3 sequence is 13 residues long. V was shortened by 4 bases and J by 4 bases, with 11 bases between the two germline ends. Germline V gene lookup returns CDR1 SGHRS and CDR2 YFSETQ. The CDR3 loop is CASSNREGYGYTF. The CDR3 nucleotides read TGCGCCAGCAGCAACAGGGAAGGCTATGGCTACACCTTC.

This clone has just a few counts. The chain links TRBV24-1 to TRBJ2-7, with 8 bases matching TRBD1. Trimming removed 4 bases from V and 6 bases from J; junction bases left unmatched: 10. Germline V gene data show CDR1 as KGHDR and CDR2 as SFDVKD. The CDR3 is 15 residues long. Here the CDR3 DNA reads TGTGCCACCAGTGACCCCGACAGGGGAGCGAGCGAGCAGTACTTC. Amino acids: CATSDPDRGASEQYF.

The chain employs TRBV21-1 and TRBJ1-2. TRBV21-1 is a known pseudogene. The CDR3 covers 12 residues. CDR3 DNA sequence: TGTGCCAGCAGCCGAAAGCCTCATGGCTACACCTTC. Amino acids: CASSRKPHGYTF.

This clone was picked up a small number of times. The chain has TRBV19 and TRBJ1-6, with 7 bases fitting TRBD1. V lost 4 bases, J lost 4 bases, and 1 base stayed unmatched. Germline-derived CDR1 and CDR2 are LNHDA and SQIVND (reference sequence). The CDR3 sequence is 14 residues long. Here the CDR3 reads CASSTDRYNSPLHF. The CDR3 DNA sequence: TGTGCCAGTAGTACGGACAGGTATAATTCACCCCTCCACTTT.